Many counts were recorded for the clone carrying this T cell receptor beta chain. Each TRB amplification used about 250-550 ng of genomic DNA from blood. CDR3 length: 14 residues. Germline loops: CDR1 MNHEY, CDR2 SVGAGI. Between the trimmed V and J ends, which lost 6 bases and 2 bases, there was a span of 8 bases. This entry is derived from a study of T and B cells in COVID-19 patients. Multiplex PCR with BIOMED2 TRB-A/B primer pools amplified TRB rearrangements. TCRdb itself ran the multiplex PCR reads through MiXCR, one entry per CDR3 protein. The repertoire consists of 13,000 to 15,000 distinct CDR3 sequences, with roughly 28% occurring once and the leading ten covering about 6.8%.

The sequenced sample was blood. This chain links TRBV6-5 with TRBJ1-6, with D perhaps TRBD1 (6 bases). The clonotype originates from a human donor who had recovered from COVID-19. CDR3 in DNA: TGTGCCAGCAGGAGGACAGCCTATAATTCACCCCTCCACTTT. Translating it yields CASRRTAYNSPLHF.